The 21 T cell receptor beta chains below come from one sample, sequenced in a study of blood T cell repertoires in COVID-19. Some clones are missing from TCRdb's copy, which holds only in-frame ones; the method was immunoSEQ multiplex PCR. The repertoire has 30,000 to 40,000 clones, 88% of them found once; the top ten carry 2% to 2.5%. The specimen was peripheral blood. The receptors originated from a human donor in a cohort sampled during active COVID-19.

CDR3 sequence reads: CASSSGQENTGELFF. The CDR3 DNA follows: TGCGCCAGCAGCTCCGGACAGGAGAACACCGGGGAGCTGTTTTTT. V gene TRBV5-1 combines with J gene TRBJ2-2, with 7 bases matching TRBD1. J gave up 1 base and V 3 bases, and 3 bases lay outside the gene matches. Germline V gives CDR1 SGHRS, CDR2 YFSETQ. The CDR3 has 15 residues. The full variable domain, in which reference TRBV5-1 and TRBJ2-2 provide the parts outside the CDR3, is KAGVTQTPRYLIKTRGQQVTLSCSPISGHRSVSWYQQTPGQGLQFLFEYFSETQRNKGNFPGRFSGRQFSNSRSEMNVSTLELGDSALYLCASSSGQENTGELFFGEGSRLTVL.

The chain carries TRBV4-1 and TRBJ2-7; a possible D gene is TRBD2 (5 bases). Germline CDR1 MGHRA, CDR2 YSYEKL. Trimming removed 1 base from V and 5 bases from J, with 12 bases in between. The CDR3 has 14 residues. The CDR3 is CASSQAGVDHEQYF. The CDR3 nucleotides read TGCGCCAGCAGCCAAGCCGGGGTGGACCACGAGCAGTACTTC.

This rearrangement joins TRBV6-1 to TRBJ1-2, with 7 positions matching TRBD1. Germline CDR1 is MNHNS and CDR2 is SASEGT. CDR3 length equals 14 residues. V was pared by 2 bases and J by 6 bases, with 6 bases of the junction left unmatched. The CDR3: CASSENGGGDGYTF. The CDR3 coding sequence is TGTGCCAGCAGTGAAAATGGAGGGGGCGATGGCTACACCTTC.

This chain joins TRBV2 and TRBJ2-5; 11 nucleotides agree with TRBD2. CDR1 is SNHLY and CDR2 is FYNNEI in the germline V gene. V dropped 4 bases and J dropped 2; count of bases not matched to a gene: 3. The CDR3 is made up of 15 amino acids. The CDR3 DNA reads as TGTGCCAGCAGTGTTCCTAGCGGGGGGCAAGAGACCCAGTACTTC. This encodes CASSVPSGGQETQYF.

CDR3 DNA: TGTGCCAGCAGTTATACAGGGGACAATTCACCCCTCCACTTT. Its translation is CASSYTGDNSPLHF. V and J are TRBV6-6 and TRBJ1-6; 7 positions match TRBD1. The V segment lost 3 bases and the J segment 7 bases; nucleotides outside the gene matches: 3. The V gene's germline CDR1 is MNHNY and CDR2 SVGAGI (reference sequence). The CDR3 is 14 residues long.

The chain links TRBV6-5 to TRBJ1-1, with D perhaps matching TRBD1 (5 bases). CDR1 is MNHEY and CDR2 is SVGAGI in the germline V gene. V gave up 9 bases and J gave up 3 bases, with 8 bases separating them. The CDR3 covers 11 residues. CDR3 DNA: TGTGCCAGTCTAGGGGACACTGAAGCTTTCTTT. This translates into CASLGDTEAFF.

The J gene is TRBJ2-2, the V gene TRBV24-1; D call uncertain. The CDR3 contains 15 residues. V was clipped by 3 bases and J by 2 bases, with 9 bases between them. Germline-derived CDR1 and CDR2 are KGHDR and SFDVKD. Here the CDR3 reads CATSDPQVNTGELFF. CDR3 nucleotides: TGTGCCACCAGTGATCCCCAGGTTAACACCGGGGAGCTGTTTTTT.

J is TRBJ1-1 and V is TRBV11-3; a possible D gene is TRBD1 (6 bases). CDR1 and CDR2 from the germline V gene are SGHNT and YENEEA. V lost 3 bases, J lost 1 base, and 6 bases lay in between. The CDR3 is made up of 13 amino acids. CDR3 nucleotides: TGTGCCAGCAGCTTGGGGGCGAACACTGAAGCTTTCTTT. Encoded protein: CASSLGANTEAFF.

V usage is TRBV7-9 and J usage is TRBJ2-2; 11 positions agree with TRBD2. V was pared by 3 bases and J by 4 bases, with 4 bases of the junction left unmatched. This CDR3 comprises 16 residues. From germline, CDR1 is SEHNR and CDR2 FQNEAQ (reference sequence). The CDR3 is CASSFLGLAGTGELFF. The DNA for the CDR3 is TGTGCCAGCAGCTTCCTCGGACTAGCGGGCACCGGGGAGCTGTTTTTT.

In this sample, this clone turned up once. This rearrangement joins TRBV7-2 to TRBJ2-5; 14 positions match TRBD2. There are 15 residues in the CDR3. The junction had 4 bases not matched to a gene; V was cut back by 5 bases and J by 5 bases. The V gene's germline CDR1 is SGHTA and CDR2 FQGNSA. In DNA, the CDR3 is TGTGCCAGCAGCCTGGGACTAGCGGGGGTGGAGACCCAGTACTTC. Translated: CASSLGLAGVETQYF.

This clone came up once. The rearrangement joins TRBV30 to TRBJ2-3; no clear D. Looked up from germline, CDR1 is GTSNPN and CDR2 is SVGIG (reference sequence). V shed 0 bases and J shed 3 bases, with 4 bases lying between them. The CDR3 is 12 residues long. CDR3 sequence reads: CAWSVLTDTQYF. CDR3 sequence (DNA): TGTGCCTGGAGTGTACTTACAGATACGCAGTATTTT.

V is TRBV27 and J is TRBJ2-5; weak D call: TRBD2 (6 bases). CDR3 length equals 14 residues. Deletions cut 5 bases from V and 2 bases from J, with 12 bases between. Germline-derived CDR1 and CDR2 are MNHEY and SMNVEV (reference sequence). The CDR3 is CASSAGTHQETQYF. The CDR3 DNA sequence: TGTGCCAGCAGTGCGGGGACCCATCAAGAGACCCAGTACTTC.

This clone was detected once. V and J are TRBV11-3 and TRBJ2-5; D not certain. The CDR3 has 13 amino acids. Trimming removed 5 bases at V and 1 base at J, with 8 bases between. Looked up from germline, CDR1 is SGHNT and CDR2 is YENEEA. CDR3 in DNA: TGTGCCAGCAGCAGAGTCCGCCAAGAGACCCAGTACTTC. Encoded protein: CASSRVRQETQYF.

V and J are TRBV15 and TRBJ1-5; maybe TRBD1 (6 bases). The CDR3 has 17 amino acids. Germline V gene lookup returns CDR1 LNHNV and CDR2 YYDKDF (reference sequence). Deletions cut 0 bases from V and 4 bases from J, with 16 bases between. As DNA, the CDR3 is TGTGCCACCAGCAGAGATCGTTTGGCGGGGGCGAATCAGCCCCAGCATTTT. It encodes CATSRDRLAGANQPQHF. The full variable domain, rest sourced from reference TRBV15 and TRBJ1-5, is DAMVIQNPRYQVTQFGKPVTLSCSQTLNHNVMYWYQQKSSQAPKLLFHYYDKDFNNEADTPDNFQSRRPNTSFCFLDIRSPGLGDTAMYLCATSRDRLAGANQPQHFGDGTRLSIL.

The genes are TRBV28 and TRBJ1-1, with a possible D match to TRBD1 (5 bases). Germline CDR1 is MDHEN and CDR2 is SYDVKM. V dropped 2 bases and J dropped 5 bases, with 18 bases sitting between them. The CDR3 sequence is 16 residues long. CDR3 DNA sequence: TGTGCCAGCAGTTTAGTGGGGGGATCCAGGGAGACTGAAGCTTTCTTT. This gives the protein CASSLVGGSRETEAFF.

V usage is TRBV7-4 and J usage is TRBJ1-5, with D possibly TRBD1 on 6 matching bases. Germline loops: CDR1 SGHVT, CDR2 SQSDAQ. The CDR3 is 15 residues long. V was trimmed by 8 bases and J by 0 bases, leaving 14 bases between them. The CDR3 sequence: CASRAEGDSNQPQHF. CDR3 in DNA: TGTGCCAGCCGCGCCGAGGGGGATAGCAATCAGCCCCAGCATTTT.

This clone was detected a few times. The chain employs TRBV7-6 and TRBJ2-7; a possible D gene is TRBD2 (6 bases). Germline V gene data show CDR1 as SGHVS and CDR2 as FNYEAQ. Trimming left V 1 base short and J 0 bases short, with 13 bases between. The CDR3 extends over 16 amino acids. The CDR3 DNA reads as TGTGCCAGCAGCTTAGGCGGCCCCGGGGGCTCCTACGAGCAGTACTTC. It codes for CASSLGGPGGSYEQYF.

By share, this clone counts as medium-sized. The chain carries TRBV29-1 and TRBJ1-1; TRBD1 matches at 9 bases. The germline V gene encodes CDR1 SQVTM and CDR2 ANQGSEA. The CDR3 covers 14 residues. After removal of 7 bases from V and 1 base from J, the junction contained 7 bases not matched to a gene. The CDR3, as DNA: TGCAGCGCTGGAGTGGGACAGGGGAACACTGAAGCTTTCTTT. It is translated as CSAGVGQGNTEAFF.

V usage is TRBV5-1 and J usage is TRBJ1-1; TRBD1 aligns across 7 bases. The germline V gene encodes CDR1 SGHRS and CDR2 YFSETQ. The CDR3 is made up of 15 amino acids. V shed 3 bases, J shed 4 bases, and the junction held 9 bases outside the gene matches. The DNA for the CDR3 is TGCGCCAGCAGCTGGGCGGGCAGGGGGACCACTGAAGCTTTCTTT. Protein product: CASSWAGRGTTEAFF.

The chain links TRBV15 to TRBJ1-4; possibly TRBD1 for D (6 bases). The CDR3 sequence is 15 residues long. In germline, CDR1 is LNHNV, CDR2 YYDKDF (reference sequence). The germline V and J ends were trimmed by 6 bases and 7 bases, with 18 bases remaining between them. The DNA for the CDR3 is TGTGCCACCAGTCTAGTGGGGGGGCTGAGTGAAAAACTGTTTTTT. This translates into CATSLVGGLSEKLFF. The variable domain in full, completed from reference TRBV15 and TRBJ1-4, reads DAMVIQNPRYQVTQFGKPVTLSCSQTLNHNVMYWYQQKSSQAPKLLFHYYDKDFNNEADTPDNFQSRRPNTSFCFLDIRSPGLGDTAMYLCATSLVGGLSEKLFFGSGTQLSVL.

The table lists this clone with a count of one. This sequence joins TRBV7-8 and TRBJ2-3; 7 nucleotides line up with TRBD2. The germline gives CDR1 SGHVS, CDR2 FQNEAQ. The CDR3 totals 15 residues. Unmatched junction bases numbered 10, after V lost 5 bases and J lost 5 bases. CDR3 protein: CASSPRYGGRDTQYF. In DNA, the CDR3 is TGTGCCAGCAGCCCGAGGTACGGGGGGAGAGATACGCAGTATTTT.